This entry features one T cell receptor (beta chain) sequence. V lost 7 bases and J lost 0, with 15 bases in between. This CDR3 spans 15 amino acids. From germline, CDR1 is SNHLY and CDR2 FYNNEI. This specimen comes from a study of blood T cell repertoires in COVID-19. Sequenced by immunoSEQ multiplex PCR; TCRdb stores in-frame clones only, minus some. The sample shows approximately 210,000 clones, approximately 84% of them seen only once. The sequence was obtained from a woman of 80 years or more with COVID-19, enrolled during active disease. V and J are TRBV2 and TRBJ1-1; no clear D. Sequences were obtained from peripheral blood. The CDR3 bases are TGTGCCAGCACGTCGAGGAACGGGTTGAACACTGAAGCTTTCTTT. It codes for CASTSRNGLNTEAFF.